Listed below are T cell receptor beta chains from one sample, sequenced in a study of quantifying T cell responses using KT2 cells. MiXCR, run by TCRdb on the UMI-ligation and nested PCR reads, gives a single entry per CDR3 protein. The table has around 50,000 distinct CDR3 sequences, 11% seen once. Sequenced material: PBMCs spiked with cells of the T cell clone KT2. Receptors were obtained from a human donor. The CDR3 runs from the conserved cysteine through the conserved F or W. D genes are given only for firm matches. Clone size is shown for a subset of rows, as once, few, many or a class of expanded clone.

len	j_gene	d_gene	v_gene	abundance	CDR3nt	CDR3aa
10	TRBJ2-2	-	TRBV29-1	-	TGCAGCGTTGAGGCCGGGGAGCTGTTTTTT	CSVEAGELFF
15	TRBJ2-2	TRBD2	TRBV4-1	few	TGCGCCAGCAGCCAGGGGATAGCGGGGACCGGGGAGCTGTTTTTT	CASSQGIAGTGELFF
14	TRBJ1-5	TRBD1	TRBV4-1	-	TGCGCCAGCAGCCAAGACAGGGGGCTTCAGCCCCAGCATTTT	CASSQDRGLQPQHF
16	TRBJ2-3	TRBD2	TRBV20-1	many	TGCAGTGCTAGACCCATAGCGGGAGTTCCCACAGATACGCAGTATTTT	CSARPIAGVPTDTQYF
14	TRBJ2-1	-	TRBV12-3/TRBV12-4	-	TGTGCCAGCAGTTTAGCTCTCGTGGGCAATGAGCAGTTCTTC	CASSLALVGNEQFF
16	TRBJ2-3	TRBD1	TRBV2	few	TGTGCCAGCGGAGAAGGTTACAGGGGGATAACAGATACGCAGTATTTT	CASGEGYRGITDTQYF
23	TRBJ2-1	TRBD2	TRBV5-1	-	TGCGCCAGCAGCAAAGTGCGGTCCGGGACAGTGGCGCTAGCGGGGGGGACCAACAATGAGCAGTTCTTC	CASSKVRSGTVALAGGTNNEQFF
13	TRBJ1-5	-	TRBV12-3/TRBV12-4	few	TGTGCCAGCATGGCCTATAGCAATCAGCCCCAGCATTTT	CASMAYSNQPQHF
15	TRBJ1-5	-	TRBV6-1	-	TGTGCCAGCAGTGTGGGTCTGGGCTTAAATCAGCCCCAGCATTTT	CASSVGLGLNQPQHF
11	TRBJ2-5	-	TRBV2	-	TGTGCCAGCAGTGAAGAAGAGACCCAGTACTTC	CASSEEETQYF
11	TRBJ2-7	-	TRBV6-6	-	TGTGCCAGCCAGGACTTCTACGAGCAGTACTTC	CASQDFYEQYF
16	TRBJ1-3	-	TRBV10-3	-	TGTGCCATCAGCCCCGCCCTGCAGGGTACTGGAAACACCATATATTTT	CAISPALQGTGNTIYF
14	TRBJ2-5	TRBD1	TRBV7-2	-	TGTGCCAGCAGCTTAGCTGGACAGGGGGAGACCCAGTACTTC	CASSLAGQGETQYF
15	TRBJ1-6	-	TRBV4-2	few	TGTGCCAGCAGCCAAGATATCGGGTCTGATTCACCCCTCCACTTT	CASSQDIGSDSPLHF
16	TRBJ2-7	-	TRBV12-3/TRBV12-4	-	TGTGCCAGCAGTTCTTTTACCGGGGCCAGAAACTACGAGCAGTACTTC	CASSSFTGARNYEQYF
15	TRBJ2-3	-	TRBV24-1	few	TGTGCCACCAGCCCGGGACGGAGGAGCACAGATACGCAGTATTTT	CATSPGRRSTDTQYF
14	TRBJ2-1	-	TRBV7-3	-	TGTGCCAGCAGCCGACTACGGAATGACAATGAGCAGTTCTTC	CASSRLRNDNEQFF
16	TRBJ2-4	-	TRBV6-1	many	TGTGCCAGCAGCGAAGGGACTTTTCTAGCCAAAAACATTCAGTACTTC	CASSEGTFLAKNIQYF
13	TRBJ1-5	TRBD1	TRBV19	many	TGTGCCAGTAGTGGGACAGGGGCTCAGCCCCAGCATTTT	CASSGTGAQPQHF
15	TRBJ2-6	-	TRBV12-3/TRBV12-4	few	TGTGCCAGCAGACCCGGAGGCTCTGGGGCCAACGTCCTGACTTTC	CASRPGGSGANVLTF
18	TRBJ1-4	TRBD1	TRBV5-1	-	TGCGCCAGCAGCTCGTCTAATCAGGGGGTCTTAAGGAATGAAAAACTGTTTTTT	CASSSSNQGVLRNEKLFF
13	TRBJ1-1	-	TRBV18	-	TGTGCCAGCTCACCAAGAGAGAACACTGAAGCTTTCTTT	CASSPRENTEAFF
15	TRBJ2-3	-	TRBV6-5	many	TGTGCCAGCAGTTTGCAGAGTTCATCCACAGATACGCAGTATTTT	CASSLQSSSTDTQYF
15	TRBJ2-7	TRBD2	TRBV7-2	few	TGTGCCAGCAGCGCCGGGACTAGCGGATACTACGAGCAGTACTTC	CASSAGTSGYYEQYF
11	TRBJ2-1	-	TRBV12-3/TRBV12-4	-	TGTGCCAGCAGTATACCGGGCCCCACCCTCTTC	CASSIPGPTLF
17	TRBJ2-5	TRBD2	TRBV2	many	TGTGCCAGCAGTGAAGCGCTTCTGACTAGCGATAGGGAGACCCAGTACTTC	CASSEALLTSDRETQYF
12	TRBJ1-1	TRBD1	TRBV11-3	-	TGTGCCAGCAGAATAGACAGGGGAGAAGCTTTCTTT	CASRIDRGEAFF
13	TRBJ2-7	-	TRBV27	-	TGTGCCAGCAGTTTCAACAGGGTCTACGAGCAGTACTTC	CASSFNRVYEQYF
16	TRBJ2-7	-	TRBV20-1	-	TGCAGTGCTCCCCCGGCCACAGGGCGCGCGGGTTACGAGCAGTACTTC	CSAPPATGRAGYEQYF
12	TRBJ1-1	-	TRBV29-1	few	TGCAGCGTTGAGTACGGGGGGAGTGAAGCTTTCTTT	CSVEYGGSEAFF
15	TRBJ2-5	-	TRBV28	many	TGTGCCAGCAGTTTAATCGGTCAGGGGAAGGAGACCCAGTACTTC	CASSLIGQGKETQYF
19	TRBJ1-3	-	TRBV7-8	few	TGTGCCAGCAGACAATTAGTAGGGGGGCAGCAAAATTCTGGAAACACCATATATTTT	CASRQLVGGQQNSGNTIYF
14	TRBJ1-6	-	TRBV6-5	many	TGTGCCAGCAGCCCAACACAGCTTAATTCACCCCTCCACTTT	CASSPTQLNSPLHF
16	TRBJ2-1	TRBD2	TRBV20-1	many	TGCAGTGCTAGATCCGGGACTAGCGGGAGGTACAATGAGCAGTTCTTC	CSARSGTSGRYNEQFF
15	TRBJ1-2	TRBD1	TRBV6-5	few	TGTGCCAGCGGAACCGGGACAGGGGGCCCTGGTGGCTACACCTTC	CASGTGTGGPGGYTF
15	TRBJ1-1	-	TRBV13	many	TGTGCCAGCAGCTCAACGTGGACAGACAACACTGAAGCTTTCTTT	CASSSTWTDNTEAFF
14	TRBJ1-4	TRBD1	TRBV27	many	TGTGCCAGCAGGGGGACAGGACGCAATGAAAAACTGTTTTTT	CASRGTGRNEKLFF
15	TRBJ1-4	-	TRBV18	-	TGTGCCAGCTCACAACGACAGAAAGACTATGAAAAACTGTTTTTT	CASSQRQKDYEKLFF
12	TRBJ2-4	-	TRBV7-2	few	TGTGCCAGCACCATACAGGCCGGCATTCAGTACTTC	CASTIQAGIQYF
15	TRBJ1-2	TRBD1	TRBV19	-	TGTGCCAGTAGTGCACTGGACAGGGTCAACTATGGCTACACCTTC	CASSALDRVNYGYTF
16	TRBJ2-1	-	TRBV5-6	few	TGTGCCAGCAGCTTAGGTTTTGGGCGGGACACCAATGAGCAGTTCTTC	CASSLGFGRDTNEQFF
16	TRBJ2-5	TRBD2	TRBV9	-	TGTGCCAGCAGCTCTACTAGCGGGGCCTTCCAAGAGACCCAGTACTTC	CASSSTSGAFQETQYF
15	TRBJ2-1	-	TRBV4-1	many	TGCGCCAGCAGCACCGTGGGAGTCTCCTACAATGAGCAGTTCTTC	CASSTVGVSYNEQFF
16	TRBJ1-3	TRBD1	TRBV5-4	many	TGTGCCAGCAGCGTCGCCGGGACAGGGCCTGGAAACACCATATATTTT	CASSVAGTGPGNTIYF
17	TRBJ2-1	TRBD1	TRBV19	few	TGTGCCAGTAAACCCCCCCTCGACAGGGGGGTAGACAATGAGCAGTTCTTC	CASKPPLDRGVDNEQFF
17	TRBJ1-2	-	TRBV7-7	few	TGTGCCAGCAGCTTAAGTCAGCAGACCCAAGCTAACTATGGCTACACCTTC	CASSLSQQTQANYGYTF
16	TRBJ2-7	TRBD1	TRBV27	once	TGTGCCAGCAGTCCAACGACAGGGTCGTGGTGGAACGAGCAGTACTTC	CASSPTTGSWWNEQYF
17	TRBJ2-4	TRBD2	TRBV4-2	-	TGTGCCAGCAGCCAAGAGGGCGCGGGAGGAGCCAAAAACATTCAGTACTTC	CASSQEGAGGAKNIQYF
14	TRBJ1-4	-	TRBV3-1	many	TGTGCCAGCAGCCAAGATGTAACAGATGAAAAACTGTTTTTT	CASSQDVTDEKLFF
16	TRBJ2-3	TRBD2	TRBV6-4	many	TGTGCCAGCAGCCCTGAGACTAGCGGGGGCACAGATACGCAGTATTTT	CASSPETSGGTDTQYF
15	TRBJ2-2	TRBD2	TRBV4-3	-	TGCGCCAGCAGCCGTGGACTAGCGCCCACCGGGGAGCTGTTTTTT	CASSRGLAPTGELFF
15	TRBJ2-3	TRBD2	TRBV20-1	few	TGCAGTGCGCGGACTAGCGGGCGCGCCACAGATACGCAGTATTTT	CSARTSGRATDTQYF
18	TRBJ2-6	TRBD1	TRBV2	-	TGTGCCAGCAGACCGGGACAGGGGATATCTACTGGGGCCAACGTCCTGACTTTC	CASRPGQGISTGANVLTF
13	TRBJ1-1	-	TRBV7-7	few	TGTGCCAGCAGCTTTGCCACGAACACTGAAGCTTTCTTT	CASSFATNTEAFF